A selection of T cell receptor beta chains follows, all from one sample in a study of blood T cell repertoires in COVID-19. Only in-frame clones appear in the TCRdb table, and some are missing; sequencing was by immunoSEQ multiplex PCR. This repertoire shows roughly 42,000 clones, approximately 85% found once; its top ten account for 12%. The sample taken for sequencing was peripheral blood. These receptors came from a human donor in a cohort sampled during active COVID-19. The CDR3 runs from the conserved cysteine through the conserved F or W. Each record gives: clone size, J gene, D gene, V gene, CDR3 protein, CDR3 DNA. The D gene is left open where the match is weak. Expanded clones are given a class, and other clones once, few, many or no size at all.

. | TRBJ2-1 | . | TRBV4-1 | CASSQPPERPSYNEQFF | TGCGCCAGCAGCCAACCTCCCGAGCGCCCCTCCTACAATGAGCAGTTCTTC
. | TRBJ1-2 | . | TRBV7-8 | CASSPGTPNYGYTF | TGTGCCAGCAGTCCCGGGACACCCAACTATGGCTACACCTTC
. | TRBJ2-3 | TRBD2 | TRBV7-2 | CASSLTSGGAPDTQYF | TGTGCCAGCAGCTTAACTAGCGGGGGGGCCCCAGATACGCAGTATTTT
. | TRBJ2-2 | . | TRBV7-8 | CASSRTAGQGGELFF | TGTGCCAGCAGCCGAACGGCAGGGCAGGGCGGGGAGCTGTTTTTT
. | TRBJ2-7 | . | TRBV10-3 | CAISRQQTYEQYF | TGTGCCATCTCCAGACAGCAAACCTACGAGCAGTACTTC
. | TRBJ2-2 | TRBD1 | TRBV19 | CATPAGTGDAGELFF | TGTGCCACCCCTGCCGGGACAGGGGACGCCGGGGAGCTGTTTTTT
. | TRBJ2-4 | . | TRBV2 | CGSCVLAKNIQYF | TGTGGCTCCTGCGTCCTAGCCAAAAACATTCAGTACTTC
. | TRBJ2-1 | TRBD2 | TRBV24-1 | CATSDSLAGGYNEQFF | TGTGCCACCAGTGATTCTCTAGCGGGGGGGTACAATGAGCAGTTCTTC
. | TRBJ1-3 | . | TRBV5-1 | CASSLDVQGSGDTIYF | TGCGCCAGCAGCTTGGATGTTCAGGGGAGTGGAGACACCATATATTTT
once | TRBJ2-4 | . | TRBV2 | CASSEQGAKNIQYF | TGTGCCAGCAGTGAACAGGGAGCCAAAAACATTCAGTACTTC
. | TRBJ2-1 | . | TRBV12-3/TRBV12-4 | CASRFTTHNEQFF | TGTGCCAGCAGGTTTACAACACACAATGAGCAGTTCTTC
. | TRBJ2-2 | . | TRBV4-3 | CASSPSTATASTGELFF | TGCGCCAGCAGCCCTTCTACAGCTACCGCTTCCACCGGGGAGCTGTTTTTT
. | TRBJ2-7 | . | TRBV5-1 | CASSPLIPYEQYF | TGCGCCAGCAGCCCCCTAATCCCCTACGAGCAGTACTTC
. | TRBJ2-1 | . | TRBV7-9 | CASSLVADPYNEQFF | TGTGCCAGCAGCTTAGTAGCGGACCCCTACAATGAGCAGTTCTTC
many | TRBJ2-3 | . | TRBV5-1 | CASSLAPGTDTQYF | TGCGCCAGCAGCTTGGCCCCGGGGACAGATACGCAGTATTTT
. | TRBJ2-1 | . | TRBV10-1 | CASSGPPGQEQFF | TGCGCCAGCAGTGGTCCACCGGGACAAGAGCAGTTCTTC
few | TRBJ1-2 | TRBD1 | TRBV4-2 | CASSQDSPDRGIWGYTF | TGTGCCAGCAGCCAAGATTCCCCGGACAGGGGGATCTGGGGCTACACCTTC
. | TRBJ2-2 | TRBD1 | TRBV9 | CASSVGNRGTGELFF | TGTGCCAGCAGCGTAGGCAACAGGGGCACCGGGGAGCTGTTTTTT
. | TRBJ2-1 | . | TRBV6-5 | CASSYGHYNEQFF | TGTGCCAGCAGTTACGGGCACTACAATGAGCAGTTCTTC
. | TRBJ2-7 | . | TRBV18 | CASSPTVGLSGPTYEQYF | TGTGCCAGCTCACCAACGGTCGGACTAAGCGGGCCCACCTACGAGCAGTACTTC
. | TRBJ1-2 | . | TRBV10-3 | CAIGTGGGSRGYTF | TGTGCCATCGGTACGGGGGGAGGTTCAAGGGGCTACACCTTC
. | TRBJ1-2 | . | TRBV3-1/TRBV3-2 | CASSQEGGPYGYTF | TGTGCCAGCAGCCAAGAAGGCGGCCCCTATGGCTACACCTTC
once | TRBJ2-1 | TRBD1 | TRBV9 | CASSVSRDRGSNEQFF | TGTGCCAGCAGCGTATCGAGGGACAGGGGCTCCAATGAGCAGTTCTTC
. | TRBJ2-1 | TRBD2 | TRBV4-1 | CASSQGLSGSYNEQFF | TGCGCCAGCAGCCAGGGACTAAGCGGGTCCTACAATGAGCAGTTCTTC
. | TRBJ1-5 | . | TRBV19 | CASSMGLGPQHF | TGTGCCAGTAGTATGGGCTTGGGGCCCCAGCATTTT
. | TRBJ2-1 | . | TRBV11-3 | CASSWGETNEQFF | TGTGCCAGCAGCTGGGGGGAGACTAATGAGCAGTTCTTC
. | TRBJ2-3 | TRBD2 | TRBV2 | CASSAPSGGAVDTQYF | TGTGCCAGCAGTGCGCCTAGCGGGGGGGCCGTTGATACGCAGTATTTT
once | TRBJ1-1 | . | TRBV11-1 | CASSYRDPEAFF | TGTGCCAGCAGCTACAGGGACCCTGAAGCTTTCTTT
. | TRBJ1-4 | . | TRBV18 | CASSVSATNEKLFF | TGTGCCAGCTCAGTCAGTGCAACTAATGAAAAACTGTTTTTT
. | TRBJ1-4 | TRBD1 | TRBV28 | CASGRQGGEKLFF | TGTGCCAGCGGGAGACAGGGTGGGGAAAAACTGTTTTTT
. | TRBJ2-7 | TRBD1 | TRBV6-6 | CASSYSKGAGQYF | TGTGCCAGCAGTTACTCGAAGGGGGCCGGGCAGTACTTC
. | TRBJ1-2 | . | TRBV6-5 | CASSYSTREGGYTF | TGTGCCAGCAGTTACTCGACCCGGGAGGGTGGCTACACCTTC
. | TRBJ2-6 | . | TRBV28 | CASRKGGPGANVLTF | TGTGCCAGCAGAAAGGGGGGGCCTGGGGCCAACGTCCTGACTTTC
. | TRBJ2-2 | TRBD2 | TRBV2 | CASRGLAANTGELFF | TGTGCCAGCAGGGGACTAGCGGCGAACACCGGGGAGCTGTTTTTT
medium-sized | TRBJ2-3 | TRBD1 | TRBV29-1 | CSVEDLYTGTGGFGDTQYF | TGCAGCGTTGAAGACCTTTATACCGGGACAGGGGGCTTCGGCGATACGCAGTATTTT
. | TRBJ2-2 | . | TRBV5-1 | CASSPEGGSTGELFF | TGCGCCAGCAGCCCGGAGGGGGGGAGCACCGGGGAGCTGTTTTTT
. | TRBJ2-6 | . | TRBV28 | CASSWGGVSGANVLTF | TGTGCCAGCAGTTGGGGCGGGGTGTCCGGGGCCAACGTCCTGACTTTC
. | TRBJ1-2 | . | TRBV5-1 | CASSIGTDYGYTF | TGCGCCAGCAGCATCGGGACTGACTATGGCTACACCTTC
. | TRBJ2-6 | . | TRBV7-2 | CASSRQVAGANVLTF | TGTGCCAGCAGCAGACAGGTCGCTGGGGCCAACGTCCTGACTTTC
. | TRBJ2-3 | . | TRBV7-9 | CASSLDSSSTDTQYF | TGTGCCAGCAGCTTAGACAGTTCTAGCACAGATACGCAGTATTTT
once | TRBJ2-7 | TRBD1 | TRBV28 | CASSLSKTGVQEQYF | TGTGCCAGCAGTTTATCTAAGACAGGGGTTCAGGAGCAGTACTTC
. | TRBJ2-5 | . | TRBV11-2 | CASSLVDQETQYF | TGTGCCAGCAGCTTAGTAGATCAAGAGACCCAGTACTTC
. | TRBJ2-7 | . | TRBV7-9 | CASSLNVLEQYF | TGTGCCAGCAGCTTAAATGTCCTGGAGCAGTACTTC
. | TRBJ2-2 | . | TRBV18 | CASSPRDTGELFF | TGTGCCAGCTCGCCCCGCGACACCGGGGAGCTGTTTTTT
medium-sized | TRBJ2-5 | . | TRBV27 | CASTPAGTETQYF | TGTGCCAGCACCCCCGCGGGGACAGAGACCCAGTACTTC
. | TRBJ1-5 | . | TRBV28 | CASSSVDGGYSNQPQHF | TGTGCCAGCAGTTCTGTGGATGGGGGGTATAGCAATCAGCCCCAGCATTTT
. | TRBJ2-5 | TRBD2 | TRBV11-1 | CASSFSSGGQETQYF | TGTGCCAGCAGCTTCAGTAGCGGGGGGCAAGAGACCCAGTACTTC
. | TRBJ2-5 | TRBD1 | TRBV29-1 | CSARNRGSQETQYF | TGCAGCGCCCGGAACAGGGGGTCTCAAGAGACCCAGTACTTC
. | TRBJ2-5 | . | TRBV6-1 | CASSETRDSQRSETQYF | TGTGCCAGCAGTGAAACCCGGGACTCTCAGCGGTCAGAGACCCAGTACTTC
. | TRBJ2-1 | TRBD2 | TRBV5-1 | CASSLSGGGRGNEQFF | TGCGCCAGCAGCTTGAGCGGCGGGGGGCGGGGCAATGAGCAGTTCTTC
. | TRBJ1-3 | . | TRBV5-1 | CASSRDGSSGNTIYF | TGCGCCAGCAGCCGGGACGGGAGCTCTGGAAACACCATATATTTT
. | TRBJ1-6 | TRBD1 | TRBV7-2 | CASSLMQGALNSPLHF | TGTGCCAGCAGCTTAATGCAGGGGGCCCTTAATTCACCCCTCCACTTT
. | TRBJ1-6 | . | TRBV6-5 | CASSLGVNSPLHF | TGTGCCAGCAGTTTAGGGGTGAATTCACCCCTCCACTTT
. | TRBJ1-2 | TRBD1 | TRBV19 | CASSTTGASWNGYTF | TGTGCCAGTAGTACCACAGGGGCTTCATGGAATGGCTACACCTTC
. | TRBJ2-5 | TRBD2 | TRBV5-4 | CASSLHPTSGQETQYF | TGTGCCAGCAGCCTCCACCCGACTAGCGGCCAAGAGACCCAGTACTTC